The 17 T cell receptor beta chains in this list originate from one sample, sequenced in a study of cytotoxic CD8 clonotypes in ibrutinib-treated CLL. Here immunoSEQ multiplex PCR was the method, and the copy in TCRdb shows in-frame clones only, minus some. The table includes around 200,000 clones, 65% to 80% detected once. The sequencing here drew on PBMCs, taken after 12 months of ibrutinib treatment. These receptors all stem from a human donor with chronic lymphocytic leukemia.

This chain uses TRBV5-6 with TRBJ2-5; D gene unclear. Per the germline V gene, CDR1 is SGHDT and CDR2 is YYEEEE. V lost 3 bases and J 5 bases, leaving 17 bases between the germline ends. The CDR3 has 15 amino acids. The CDR3 DNA sequence: TGTGCCAGCAGCTCACCGGGCGCGGTTTTGGAGACCCAGTACTTC. It encodes CASSSPGAVLETQYF.

The chain is built from TRBV7-9 and TRBJ1-5; D is perhaps TRBD1 (5 bases). CDR3 length equals 16 residues. Trimming took off 0 bases at V and 6 bases at J, with 15 bases between the two ends. The germline V gene has CDR1 SEHNR and CDR2 FQNEAQ (reference sequence). The CDR3 reads CASSLALGRASQPQHF. The CDR3 nucleotides are TGTGCCAGCAGCTTAGCTTTAGGCAGGGCTTCTCAGCCCCAGCATTTT.

V gene TRBV30 combines with J gene TRBJ1-5; D remains unclear. CDR3 length: 15 residues. Germline CDR1 reads GTSNPN; CDR2 reads SVGIG (reference sequence). V was pared by 5 bases and J by 3 bases, with 17 bases between. The CDR3 is CAWSPLSAYNQPQHF. In DNA, the CDR3 is TGTGCCTGGTCCCCCCTTTCAGCCTACAATCAGCCCCAGCATTTT.

The rearrangement uses TRBV30 and TRBJ2-2; TRBD1 agrees at 9 bases. Per the germline V gene, CDR1 is GTSNPN and CDR2 is SVGIG (reference sequence). This CDR3 is 15 amino acids long. Trimming cost V 0 bases and J 13 bases; bases outside gene matches: 12. CDR3 sequence (DNA): TGTGCCTGGAGTGTCGGGACAGGGATCACCGGAGGGCTGTTTTTT. Translating gives CAWSVGTGITGGLFF. The full variable domain, completed using reference TRBV30 and TRBJ2-2, is SQTIHQWPATLVQPVGSPLSLECTVEGTSNPNLYWYRQAAGRGLQLLFYSVGIGQISSEVPQNLSASRPQDRQFILSSKKLLLSDSGFYLCAWSVGTGITGGLFFGEGSRLTVL.

Note on this clone: Other DNA sequences from this sample encode an identical CDR3 as well. The chain couples TRBV19 to TRBJ1-5, with D uncertain. CDR1 is LNHDA, CDR2 SQIVND, per germline (reference sequence). This CDR3 region has 14 residues. V was cut by 1 base and J by 3 bases, with 7 bases left in between. This CDR3 is CASSIGTVNQPQHF. CDR3 DNA: TGTGCCAGTAGTATAGGAACGGTCAATCAGCCCCAGCATTTT.

V usage is TRBV13 and J usage is TRBJ2-7; 11 positions match TRBD2. Germline V gene lookup returns CDR1 PRHDT and CDR2 FYEKMQ (reference sequence). The CDR3 spans 16 residues. The V and J ends lost 3 bases and 0 bases, in that order; junction bases with no gene match: 4. The CDR3 loop reads CASSLTSGDLSYEQYF. In nucleotides, the CDR3 is TGTGCCAGCAGCTTGACTAGCGGGGACCTCTCCTACGAGCAGTACTTC.

The chain employs TRBV7-9 and TRBJ1-4; 9 bases match TRBD1. The CDR3 runs 15 residues. The germline V gene has CDR1 SEHNR and CDR2 FQNEAQ (reference sequence). V was pared by 5 bases and J by 7 bases, with 8 bases of the junction left unmatched. CDR3 protein: CASSLNTGGGEKLFF. The CDR3 region has the DNA TGTGCCAGCAGCCTAAACACAGGGGGCGGTGAAAAACTGTTTTTT.

This clone was seen just once. The chain recombines TRBV18 with TRBJ1-1; 8 bases are shared with TRBD1. This CDR3 spans 15 amino acids. The germline V gene has CDR1 KGHSH and CDR2 LQKENI. The V gene end was trimmed by 5 bases and the J gene end by 0 bases; junction bases not matched to a gene: 5. DNA of the CDR3: TGTGCCAGCTCATTAAAGACAGGGGTGAACACTGAAGCTTTCTTT. Amino acids: CASSLKTGVNTEAFF.

The CDR3 coding sequence is TGTGCCTGGAGCGGGGTTAGTCTAGATGGTAGCGGATTTTACAATGAGCAGTTCTTC. Encoded protein: CAWSGVSLDGSGFYNEQFF. The rearrangement joins TRBV30 to TRBJ2-1, with D tentatively TRBD2 (6 bases). Trimming removed 3 bases from V and 4 bases from J, with 28 bases in between. Germline CDR1 is GTSNPN and CDR2 is SVGIG (reference sequence). The CDR3 loop spans 19 amino acids. The entire variable domain, with the rest obtained from reference TRBV30 and TRBJ2-1, is as follows: SQTIHQWPATLVQPVGSPLSLECTVEGTSNPNLYWYRQAAGRGLQLLFYSVGIGQISSEVPQNLSASRPQDRQFILSSKKLLLSDSGFYLCAWSGVSLDGSGFYNEQFFGPGTRLTVL.

The rearrangement uses TRBV7-2 and TRBJ2-5; 14 bases map to TRBD2. V gave up 5 bases and J gave up 4 bases; unmatched junction bases: 9. The CDR3 consists of 17 residues. Germline-derived CDR1 and CDR2 are SGHTA and FQGNSA. The CDR3 DNA reads as TGTGCCAGCAGCCGCGTCGGGACTAGCGGGAGTGGAGAGACCCAGTACTTC. It encodes CASSRVGTSGSGETQYF.

This clone was found a few times. The chain has TRBV5-1 and TRBJ1-4; 11 bases map to TRBD1. The CDR3 sequence is 15 residues long. CDR1 and CDR2 (germline): SGHRS, YFSETQ. V lost 2 bases, J lost 7 bases, and 4 bases stayed unmatched. CDR3 DNA: TGCGCCAGCAGCTTACGGACAGGGGGCTTTGAAAAACTGTTTTTT. Translated, it gives CASSLRTGGFEKLFF.

V gene TRBV19 combines with J gene TRBJ1-5; D is unresolved. V was pared by 10 bases and J by 5 bases, with 15 bases between. CDR1 and CDR2 from the germline V gene are LNHDA and SQIVND (reference sequence). The CDR3 length is 13 residues. In DNA, the CDR3 is TGTGCCACACGAAGTCTGGACGATCAGCCCCAGCATTTT. Translation: CATRSLDDQPQHF.

In its sample, this clone was seen a few times. V is TRBV6-5 and J is TRBJ2-5, with 14 bases fitting TRBD2. This CDR3 comprises 15 residues. Trimming cost V 7 bases and J 7 bases; bases outside gene matches: 8. Germline V gene lookup returns CDR1 MNHEY and CDR2 SVGAGI. The CDR3 DNA reads TGTGCCAGCACCTCCCGACTAGCGGGAGGGTCGACCCAGTACTTC. Translating it yields CASTSRLAGGSTQYF.

The chain combines TRBV25-1 with TRBJ1-1; D is possibly TRBD1 (6 bases). The V gene lost 3 bases and the J gene lost 3 bases, with 8 bases spanning the gap. The CDR3 consists of 13 residues. The germline V gene encodes CDR1 MGHDK and CDR2 SYGVNS. The CDR3 spells CASSEQGYTEAFF. CDR3 coding DNA: TGTGCCAGCAGTGAGCAGGGGTACACTGAAGCTTTCTTT.

The V gene is TRBV6-1, the J gene TRBJ2-7, with D maybe TRBD1 (6 bases). The V gene lost 6 bases and the J gene lost 2 bases, with 11 bases spanning the gap. Germline-derived CDR1 and CDR2 are MNHNS and SASEGT. The CDR3 length is 13 residues. The CDR3 sequence: CASRRTVTYEQYF. DNA for the CDR3: TGTGCCAGCAGGCGGACAGTGACCTACGAGCAGTACTTC.

The rearrangement links TRBV30 to TRBJ2-3, with D possibly TRBD1 on 5 matching bases. Trimming took 2 bases from V and 6 from J, leaving 12 bases between them. The CDR3 has 13 residues. Germline CDR1 is GTSNPN and CDR2 is SVGIG (reference sequence). Here the CDR3 reads CAWSPLQADTQYF. In DNA, the CDR3 is TGTGCCTGGAGTCCCTTACAGGCTGATACGCAGTATTTT.

The J gene is TRBJ1-1, the V gene TRBV19; a possible D gene is TRBD1 (5 bases). This CDR3 region has 15 residues. Germline V lookup: CDR1 LNHDA, CDR2 SQIVND (reference sequence). Trimming took 7 bases from V and 1 from J, leaving 16 bases between them. In nucleotides, the CDR3 is TGTGCCAGTAACCTCGTAAAAAGGGGGAACACTGAAGCTTTCTTT. It specifies CASNLVKRGNTEAFF.